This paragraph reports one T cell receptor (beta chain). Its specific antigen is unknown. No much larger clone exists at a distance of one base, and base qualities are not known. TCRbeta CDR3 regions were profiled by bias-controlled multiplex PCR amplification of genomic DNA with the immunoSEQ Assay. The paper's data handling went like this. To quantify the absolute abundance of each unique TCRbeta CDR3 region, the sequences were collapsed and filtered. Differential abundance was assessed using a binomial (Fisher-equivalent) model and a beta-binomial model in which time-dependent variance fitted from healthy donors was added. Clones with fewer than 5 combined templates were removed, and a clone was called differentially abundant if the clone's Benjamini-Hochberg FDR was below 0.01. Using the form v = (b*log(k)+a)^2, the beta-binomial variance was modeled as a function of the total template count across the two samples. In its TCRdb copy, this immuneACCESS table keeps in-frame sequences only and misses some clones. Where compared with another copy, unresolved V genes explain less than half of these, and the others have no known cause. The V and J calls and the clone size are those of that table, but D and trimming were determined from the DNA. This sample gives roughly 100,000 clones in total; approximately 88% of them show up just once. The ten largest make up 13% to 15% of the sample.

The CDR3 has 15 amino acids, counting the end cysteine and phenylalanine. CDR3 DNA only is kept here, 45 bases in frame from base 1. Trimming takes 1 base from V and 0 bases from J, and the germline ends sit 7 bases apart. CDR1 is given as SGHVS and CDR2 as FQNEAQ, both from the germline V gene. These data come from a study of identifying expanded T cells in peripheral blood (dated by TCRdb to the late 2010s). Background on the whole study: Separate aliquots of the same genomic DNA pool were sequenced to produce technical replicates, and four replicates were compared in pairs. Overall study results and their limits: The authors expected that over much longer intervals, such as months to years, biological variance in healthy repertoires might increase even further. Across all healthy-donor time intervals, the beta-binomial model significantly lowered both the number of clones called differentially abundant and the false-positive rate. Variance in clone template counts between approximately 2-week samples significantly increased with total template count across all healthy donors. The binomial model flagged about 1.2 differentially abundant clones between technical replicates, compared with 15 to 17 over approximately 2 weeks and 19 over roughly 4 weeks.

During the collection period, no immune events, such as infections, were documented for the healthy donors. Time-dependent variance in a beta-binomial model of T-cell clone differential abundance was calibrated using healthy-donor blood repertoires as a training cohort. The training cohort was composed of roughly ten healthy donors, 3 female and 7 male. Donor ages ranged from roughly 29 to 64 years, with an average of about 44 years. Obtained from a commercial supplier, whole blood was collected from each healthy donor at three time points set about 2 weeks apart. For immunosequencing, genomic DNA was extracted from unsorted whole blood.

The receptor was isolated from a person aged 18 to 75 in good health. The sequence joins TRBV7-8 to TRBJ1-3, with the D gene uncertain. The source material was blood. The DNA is TGTGCCAGCAGCTTAGAATACATCTCTGGAAACACCATATATTTT. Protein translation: CASSLEYISGNTIYF.